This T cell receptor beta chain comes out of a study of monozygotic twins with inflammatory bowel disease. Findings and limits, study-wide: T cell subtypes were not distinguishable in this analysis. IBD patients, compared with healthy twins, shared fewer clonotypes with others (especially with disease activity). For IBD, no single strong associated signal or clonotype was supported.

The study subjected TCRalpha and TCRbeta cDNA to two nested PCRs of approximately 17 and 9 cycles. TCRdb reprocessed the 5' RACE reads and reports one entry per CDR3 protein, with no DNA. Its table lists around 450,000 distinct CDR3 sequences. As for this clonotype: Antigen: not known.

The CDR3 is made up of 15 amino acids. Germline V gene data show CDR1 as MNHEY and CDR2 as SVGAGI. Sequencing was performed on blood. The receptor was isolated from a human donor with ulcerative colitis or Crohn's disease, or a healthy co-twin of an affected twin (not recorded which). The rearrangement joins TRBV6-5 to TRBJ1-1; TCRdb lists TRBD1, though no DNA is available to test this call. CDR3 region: CASSYDSSKNTEAFF.